This TCR beta chain comes out of a study of T cells in Graves' hyperthyroidism and ophthalmopathy. About this clonotype itself: The germline gene is not matched at one end of the junction; a read error may be the cause.

If no ophthalmopathy progression occurred within 18 months, Graves' hyperthyroidism was stable. Regions amplified from RNA transcripts were the TCR beta CDR3 regions. HTBI primers drove first-round RT-PCR of the TCR CDR3. TCRdb reanalysed the multiplex PCR reads using MiXCR and keeps one entry per CDR3 protein. The table includes hundreds of thousands of distinct CDR3 sequences, 35% to 40% detected once. The sequence was obtained from a man younger than 35 with Graves' hyperthyroidism. The sequenced material came from blood.

The CDR3 region is CASREGTVGPYEQYF. The CDR3 DNA follows: TGTGCCAGCAGGGAAGGGACGGTGGGTCCCTACGAGCAGTACTTC. The rearrangement joins TRBV2 to TRBJ2-7; D tentatively reads TRBD1 or TRBD2 (5 bases each). Germline V gene sequence: CDR1 SNHLY, CDR2 FYNNEI. The CDR3 sequence is 15 residues long.